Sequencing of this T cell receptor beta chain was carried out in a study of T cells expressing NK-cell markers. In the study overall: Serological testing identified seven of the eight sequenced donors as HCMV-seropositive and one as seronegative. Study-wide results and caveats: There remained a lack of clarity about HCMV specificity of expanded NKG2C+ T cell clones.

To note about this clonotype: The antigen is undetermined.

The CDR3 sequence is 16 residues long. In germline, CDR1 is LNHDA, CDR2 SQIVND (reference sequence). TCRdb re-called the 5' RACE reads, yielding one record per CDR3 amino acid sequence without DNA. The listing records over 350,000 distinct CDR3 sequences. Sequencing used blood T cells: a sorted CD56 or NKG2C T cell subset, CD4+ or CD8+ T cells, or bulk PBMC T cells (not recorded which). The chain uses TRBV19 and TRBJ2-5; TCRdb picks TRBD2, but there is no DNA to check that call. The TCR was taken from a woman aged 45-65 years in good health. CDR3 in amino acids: CASSPGTSGTRVTQYF.